This T cell receptor (beta chain) was sequenced during a study of control samples from healthy donors and cancer patients. The CDR3 length is 14 residues. Germline V CDR1 and CDR2: WSHSY, SAAADI. Trimming cost V 10 bases and J 4 bases; bases outside gene matches: 11. Here immunoSEQ multiplex PCR was the method, and the copy in TCRdb shows in-frame clones only, minus some. The repertoire includes some 120,000 clones, around 87% of them detected once, and over 7.5% sits in the top ten. The clonotype was recovered from a man aged 35-49 years in good health. Specimen: blood. The chain has TRBV10-2 and TRBJ2-5; TRBD1 matches 8 bases. In DNA, the CDR3 is TGCGCCATCCGGACAGGGAGGTATCCAGAGACCCAGTACTTC. Translated, it gives CAIRTGRYPETQYF.